These T cell receptor beta chains were read from a single sample in a study of blood T cell repertoires in COVID-19. TCRdb's copy holds only in-frame clones and misses some; the assay was immunoSEQ multiplex PCR. The sample includes some 150,000 clones, around nine tenths seen only once; the top ten take over 1.5%. Sequencing was done on a sample of peripheral blood. Receptors originate from a woman aged 55-69 years with acute or convalescent COVID-19. The CDR3 runs from the conserved cysteine through the conserved F or W. D genes are given only for firm matches. The size field is filled for only some rows; it gives once, few, many or a size class.

J gene | D gene | clone size | V gene | CDR3 DNA | CDR3 protein
TRBJ1-5 | - | - | TRBV12-3/TRBV12-4 | TGTGCCAGCAGTTTTTCAAAAATCATGCCCCAGCATTTT | CASSFSKIMPQHF
TRBJ1-5 | - | - | TRBV10-3 | TGTGCCACCAAACAGGGATATGGTCAGCCCCAGCATTTT | CATKQGYGQPQHF
TRBJ2-7 | TRBD1 | - | TRBV7-2 | TGTGCCAGCAGCTTATATTTAGGGGGCCAGTACGAGCAGTACTTC | CASSLYLGGQYEQYF
TRBJ2-4 | - | - | TRBV5-6 | TGTGCCAGCAGCTCCGGACAGAATCTCAAAAACATTCAGTACTTC | CASSSGQNLKNIQYF
TRBJ2-7 | - | - | TRBV27 | TGTGCCAGCAGTTTAAGCGGCCTGACCCCCTACGAGCAGTACTTC | CASSLSGLTPYEQYF
TRBJ2-3 | TRBD2 | once | TRBV7-8 | TGTGCCAGCAGCTTCTTACTAGCGGGGGCAGATACGCAGTATTTT | CASSFLLAGADTQYF
TRBJ2-1 | TRBD2 | - | TRBV5-5 | TGTGCCAGCAGCTTTAGCGGGGGTCCCTCGAATGAGCAGTTCTTC | CASSFSGGPSNEQFF
TRBJ1-1 | - | - | TRBV5-6 | TGTGCCAGCAGCTTGTATTGGCAGGGTAGTCGGCGTAACACTGAAGCTTTCTTT | CASSLYWQGSRRNTEAFF
TRBJ2-2 | - | - | TRBV29-1 | TGCAGCGTTGGGGGCAATCTAAACACCGGGGAGCTGTTTTTT | CSVGGNLNTGELFF
TRBJ1-2 | TRBD1 | - | TRBV5-4 | TGTGCCAGCAGCTGGGGGGACAGGGCGTGGTATGGCTACACCTTC | CASSWGDRAWYGYTF
TRBJ2-3 | TRBD2 | - | TRBV6-5 | TGTGCCAGCAGTTGGGCTAGCGGAAACACAGATACGCAGTATTTT | CASSWASGNTDTQYF
TRBJ2-7 | TRBD1 | - | TRBV4-1 | TGCGCCAGCAGCCAAGCGGGACAGGGGATCTACGAGCAGTACTTC | CASSQAGQGIYEQYF
TRBJ1-1 | TRBD1 | - | TRBV3-1/TRBV3-2 | TGTGCCAGCAGCCAAGTGACAGGGGGAGGTACTGAAGCTTTCTTT | CASSQVTGGGTEAFF
TRBJ1-1 | TRBD1 | once | TRBV4-1 | TGCGCCAGCAGCCAAGAAAACGGACAGGGACACACTGAAGCTTTCTTT | CASSQENGQGHTEAFF
TRBJ1-1 | TRBD1 | - | TRBV28 | TGTGCCAGCAGTCCGGGGACAGGGGACTACACTGAAGCTTTCTTT | CASSPGTGDYTEAFF
TRBJ1-1 | - | - | TRBV10-1 | TGCGCCAGCCCGGACAGAACCCTTGAAGCTTTCTTT | CASPDRTLEAFF
TRBJ2-3 | TRBD1 | once | TRBV24-1 | TGTGCCACCAGTGATCCGGGACAGGGGGCAGATACGCAGTATTTT | CATSDPGQGADTQYF
TRBJ1-2 | - | - | TRBV30 | TGTGCCTGGAATTCTCCGGGGAACTATGGCTACACCTTC | CAWNSPGNYGYTF
TRBJ1-4 | - | once | TRBV5-6 | TGTGCCAGCAGCTTGGTAGGGGCTAATGAAAAACTGTTTTTT | CASSLVGANEKLFF
TRBJ2-5 | TRBD2 | - | TRBV11-2 | TGTGCCAGCAGTTTTACGTTGGGGGAGGGGGAGACCCAGTACTTC | CASSFTLGEGETQYF
TRBJ2-6 | - | - | TRBV7-3 | TGTGCCAGCAGCTTAACGGGGCAGGGAAGTACTGGGGCCAACGTCCTGACTTTC | CASSLTGQGSTGANVLTF
TRBJ2-6 | - | - | TRBV7-2 | TGTGCCAGCAGCACGGTTGGTGGGGCCAACGTCCTGACTTTC | CASSTVGGANVLTF
TRBJ1-1 | - | - | TRBV6-5 | TGTGCCAGCAACAACTGGAGGGTGGGCACTGAAGCTTTCTTT | CASNNWRVGTEAFF
TRBJ2-5 | TRBD1 | - | TRBV11-3 | TGTGCCAGCAGCTTAGGACAGGGGGGGAAGACCCAGTACTTC | CASSLGQGGKTQYF
TRBJ1-1 | - | - | TRBV2 | TGTGCCAGCACGCCAGGGCAGGACACTGAAGCTTTCTTT | CASTPGQDTEAFF
TRBJ1-6 | - | once | TRBV4-3 | TGCGCCAGCAGCCAAGAACCGGGGTGGAATAATTCACCCCTCCACTTT | CASSQEPGWNNSPLHF
TRBJ1-2 | - | - | TRBV20-1 | TGCAGTGCTAGAAATCAGGGCGGCTACACCTTC | CSARNQGGYTF
TRBJ2-7 | - | - | TRBV9 | TGTGCCAGCAGCGTAGGAACAGAATTATACGAGCAGTACTTC | CASSVGTELYEQYF
TRBJ1-2 | TRBD1 | - | TRBV18 | TGTGCCAGCTCACCCGCGATAAGGACAGGGGGATATGGCTACACCTTC | CASSPAIRTGGYGYTF
TRBJ2-3 | TRBD2 | - | TRBV6-5 | TGTGCCTCAGCGAGCCTAGCGGTAAGCACAGATACGCAGTATTTT | CASASLAVSTDTQYF
TRBJ2-7 | - | - | TRBV6-5 | TGTGCCGTGGCGGGCGGTCCTGGGTACGAGCAGTACTTC | CAVAGGPGYEQYF
TRBJ1-1 | - | - | TRBV5-6 | TGTGCCAGCAGCGTCGGACGGGAAATGAACACTGAAGCTTTCTTT | CASSVGREMNTEAFF
TRBJ1-6 | TRBD1 | - | TRBV6-1 | TGTGCCAGCAGTGAATCGCCAGGGGGCGCCGGTTCACCCCTCCACTTT | CASSESPGGAGSPLHF
TRBJ2-3 | TRBD2 | - | TRBV4-1 | TGCGCCAGCAGCCAAGGGTATACGCGGGGGACCCGTACAGATACGCAGTATTTT | CASSQGYTRGTRTDTQYF
TRBJ2-5 | - | once | TRBV5-4 | TGTGCCAGCAGCGAAGCCTCCGACAGACAAGAGACCCAGTACTTC | CASSEASDRQETQYF
TRBJ1-1 | TRBD1 | - | TRBV5-6 | TGTGCCAGCAGCTTGTTAGGGACAGCCGCGGCCCAAGCTTTCTTT | CASSLLGTAAAQAFF
TRBJ2-3 | TRBD1 | - | TRBV28 | TGTGCCAGCCTAACCCCGGCAGGGGACAGAAATACGCAGTATTTT | CASLTPAGDRNTQYF